These 5 T cell receptor beta chains share one sample of origin, sequenced in a study of Tregs in tolerant kidney transplant recipients. Sequencing used immunoSEQ multiplex PCR; TCRdb keeps in-frame clones, though not all of them. The table lists roughly 48,000 clones. This specimen consisted of CD4+ T cells from blood, obtained before the transplant. The receptors were sampled from a human donor who received a combined kidney and bone marrow transplant.

On this clone: The read terminates 3 residues ahead of where the CDR3 ends, so the germline J gene completes it. The chain combines TRBV18 with TRBJ2-7; the match to TRBD2 covers 8 bases. There are 15 residues in the CDR3. The V gene end was trimmed by 1 base and the J gene end by 3 bases; junction bases not matched to a gene: 5. Per the germline V gene, CDR1 is KGHSH and CDR2 is LQKENI. CDR3 loop: CASSPRGRTVYEQYF. CDR3 bases read: TGTGCCAGCTCACCACGCGGGAGGACCGTCTACGAG.

A word on this clone: Read sequence stops 3 residues before the CDR3 end, and the germline J gene provides the missing end. The genes are TRBV29-1 and TRBJ2-1, with D perhaps being TRBD1 or TRBD2 (5 bases each). Germline CDR1 and CDR2: SQVTM and ANQGSEA. There are 14 residues in the CDR3. V lost 8 bases and J lost 2, with 16 bases in between. The part of the CDR3 DNA that was read is TGCAGCTTTCAGAGGGGAGCCCCCTACAATGAG. This translates into CSFQRGAPYNE. The full CDR3 is CSFQRGAPYNEQFF.

Worth noting for this clone: The CDR3 end lies 3 residues beyond the end of the read and is filled in from the germline J gene. The chain is built from TRBV20-1 and TRBJ2-3, with TRBD1 matching 9 bases. The ends lost 0 bases at V and 5 bases at J; junction bases unmatched: 12. CDR3 length: 17 amino acids. Per the germline V gene, CDR1 is DFQATT and CDR2 is SNEGSKA (reference sequence). This chain's CDR3 is CSARDLKRQGVRDTQYF. The DNA read from the CDR3 is TGCAGTGCTAGAGATTTAAAAAGACAGGGGGTCCGAGATACG.

Notes on this clone: The sequenced fragment ends 3 residues before the CDR3 boundary, so the rest is inferred from the germline J gene. The chain recombines TRBV5-4 with TRBJ2-7; possible D gene TRBD2, 5 bases. V was shortened by 0 bases and J by 3 bases, with 16 bases between the two germline ends. Germline V gene data show CDR1 as SGHNT and CDR2 as YYREEE (reference sequence). The CDR3 is 16 residues long. The covered CDR3 bases are TGTGCCAGCAGCTTGGGCCCCCTAATTACTAGCTACGAG. Its translation: CASSLGPLITSYE. The CDR3 reads in full as CASSLGPLITSYEQYF.

CDR3 DNA (partial): TGTGCCAGCAGGGTCTTGACAGGGTCGGCCGGGGAG. This encodes CASRVLTGSAGE. The entire CDR3 reads CASRVLTGSAGELFF. The V and J genes are TRBV2 and TRBJ2-2; 7 bases are a match to TRBD1. The CDR3 end falls 3 residues outside the read, so it is completed with the germline J gene. The CDR3 covers 15 residues. Germline CDR1 and CDR2: SNHLY and FYNNEI. Trimming cost V 6 bases and J 6 bases; bases outside gene matches: 10.